This passage covers 20 T cell receptor beta chains from one sample sequenced in a study of identical twins. Using its own MiXCR run on the 5' RACE reads, TCRdb lists one record per CDR3 protein. The sample carries under 300,000 distinct CDR3 sequences, approximately 7.1% recorded once. The sample also formed part of further work on T cells expressing NK-cell markers.

Sequenced material: CD8+ T cells sorted from blood. These receptors all come from a woman between 18 and 29 years old in good health.

The V gene is TRBV12-3 or TRBV12-4, the J gene TRBJ1-2; D is ambiguous. The V end lost 2 bases, the J end lost 8 bases, and 9 bases lay between the germline ends. CDR3 length equals 12 residues. The CDR3 region is CASSLRVEGYTF. In DNA form, the CDR3 reads TGTGCCAGCAGTTTAAGGGTAGAGGGCTACACCTTC.

A few counts support this clonotype. The gene calls are TRBV2 and TRBJ2-1; TRBD2 agrees at 7 bases. This CDR3 has 13 amino acids. Germline V gene sequence: CDR1 SNHLY, CDR2 FYNNEI. CDR3 sequence reads: CARGGVPTDEQFF. CDR3 bases: TGTGCTCGGGGAGGGGTCCCCACGGATGAGCAGTTCTTC.

In this sample, this clonotype turned up a few times. The rearrangement links TRBV7-2 to TRBJ2-7; D is undetermined. V gave up 7 bases and J gave up 2 bases, with 9 bases separating them. This CDR3 region has 12 residues. CDR1 is SGHTA and CDR2 is FQGNSA in the germline V gene. The CDR3 coding sequence is TGTGCCAGCAAATTTGGGACCTACGAGCAGTACTTC. Amino acid sequence: CASKFGTYEQYF.

This clonotype was observed a handful of times. The gene calls are TRBV6-2 or TRBV6-3 and TRBJ2-1, with D perhaps TRBD2 (6 bases). Trimming pared 1 base from V and 5 bases from J, leaving 15 bases between. This CDR3 contains 16 residues. Germline values: CDR1 MNHEY, CDR2 SVGEGT. The CDR3 here is CASSYYGLARNNEQFF. In nucleotides, the CDR3 is TGTGCCAGCAGTTACTACGGGCTAGCGCGAAACAATGAGCAGTTCTTC.

This clonotype was recorded at least ten times. A read error may produce the germline difference seen at one junction end. V and J are TRBV7-9 and TRBJ2-4; D call uncertain. The length of the CDR3 is 14 residues. Germline V gene sequence: CDR1 SEHNR, CDR2 FQNEAQ (reference sequence). CDR3 sequence reads: CASSLDASLRSLHF. In DNA form, the CDR3 reads TGTGCCAGCAGCTTAGATGCTTCGTTGAGGTCGCTGCACTTC.

In this sample, this clonotype turned up many times. V usage is TRBV7-9 and J usage is TRBJ2-1; D is possibly TRBD2 (5 bases). CDR3 length: 14 amino acids. V lost 6 bases and J 0 bases, leaving 9 bases between the germline ends. The germline V gene encodes CDR1 SEHNR and CDR2 FQNEAQ (reference sequence). The CDR3 region is CASSYTSSYNEQFF. CDR3 nucleotides: TGTGCCAGCAGTTATACTAGCTCCTACAATGAGCAGTTCTTC.

The table lists this clonotype with a few counts. This chain connects TRBV2 to TRBJ2-6; D is uncertain. V gave up 6 bases and J gave up 0 bases, with 6 bases separating them. The length of the CDR3 is 14 residues. The V gene's germline CDR1 is SNHLY and CDR2 FYNNEI. This CDR3 is CASREDSGANVLTF. The CDR3 DNA follows: TGTGCCAGCAGAGAGGACTCTGGGGCCAACGTCCTGACTTTC.

In this sample, this clonotype turned up many times. The chain's CDR3 is CASSLNENQPQHF. The DNA of the CDR3 is TGTGCCAGCAGTTTAAACGAGAATCAGCCCCAGCATTTT. The chain links TRBV27 to TRBJ1-5; D is uncertain. Trimming took 2 bases from V and 4 from J, leaving 6 bases between them. CDR1 is MNHEY and CDR2 is SMNVEV in the germline V gene (reference sequence). The CDR3 runs 13 residues.

This clonotype was recorded many times. The chain employs TRBV20-1 and TRBJ2-1; 12 bases are shared with TRBD2. The germline CDR1 and CDR2 sequences are DFQATT and SNEGSKA (reference sequence). This CDR3 spans 16 amino acids. Unmatched junction bases numbered 6, after V lost 5 bases and J lost 1 base. The CDR3 DNA reads TGCAGTGCTGCCGGGACTAGCGGGCGATCCTACAATGAGCAGTTCTTC. Translation: CSAAGTSGRSYNEQFF.

This clonotype was recorded a few times. The chain employs TRBV2 and TRBJ1-2, with D hard to call. V dropped 4 bases and J dropped 4 bases, with 16 bases sitting between them. Germline V gives CDR1 SNHLY, CDR2 FYNNEI. The CDR3 covers 15 residues. The CDR3 is CASSGTSSRLYGYTF. Written as DNA, the CDR3 is TGTGCCAGCAGTGGGACTAGCTCCCGTCTCTATGGCTACACCTTC.

This clonotype appeared a few times. The chain employs TRBV20-1 and TRBJ1-1; D uncertain. The CDR3 totals 10 residues. In germline, CDR1 is DFQATT, CDR2 SNEGSKA (reference sequence). V gave up 3 bases and J gave up 6 bases, with 5 bases separating them. CDR3 amino acids: CSASRPEAFF. DNA of the CDR3: TGCAGTGCTAGCCGGCCTGAAGCTTTCTTT.

This clonotype turned up a few times. The chain recombines TRBV12-3 or TRBV12-4 with TRBJ2-1, with unresolved D. The CDR3 sequence is 11 residues long. The V end lost 7 bases, the J end lost 7 bases, and 8 bases lay between the germline ends. As DNA, the CDR3 is TGTGCCAGCACCCCCGGGAATGAGCAGTTCTTC. It translates to CASTPGNEQFF.

V and J are TRBV27 and TRBJ2-5; D is perhaps TRBD2 (6 bases). Trimming removed 3 bases at V and 5 bases at J, with 13 bases between. This CDR3 region has 14 residues. Germline V gene data show CDR1 as MNHEY and CDR2 as SMNVEV (reference sequence). For the CDR3, the DNA is TGTGCCAGCAGTTTCCGGGGGAATTCGGAGACCCAGTACTTC. Encoded protein: CASSFRGNSETQYF.

This clonotype was observed many times. The chain links TRBV7-3 to TRBJ1-1, with no clear D. In germline, CDR1 is SGHTA, CDR2 FQGTGA. Trimming left V 2 bases short and J 8 bases short, with 9 bases between. The CDR3 is made up of 12 amino acids. DNA of the CDR3: TGTGCCAGCAGCTTAGGGTCAGGAGAAGCTTTCTTT. Its translation is CASSLGSGEAFF.

This clonotype was observed many times. The J gene is TRBJ2-3, the V gene TRBV7-2; maybe TRBD2 (6 bases). Germline CDR1 SGHTA, CDR2 FQGNSA. The CDR3 length is 13 residues. Trimming cost V 5 bases and J 2 bases, with 8 bases left between them. In nucleotides, the CDR3 is TGTGCCAGCAGCGGAGGGAACACAGATACGCAGTATTTT. It codes for CASSGGNTDTQYF. Full variable domain (outside the CDR3, taken from reference TRBV7-2 and TRBJ2-3): GAGVSQSPSNKVTEKGKDVELRCDPISGHTALYWYRQSLGQGLEFLIYFQGNSAPDKSGLPSDRFSAERTGGSVSTLTIQRTQQEDSAVYLCASSGGNTDTQYFGPGTRLTVL.

This clonotype was detected only once. CDR3 sequence reads: CAYLSGEQFF. The CDR3 DNA is TGTGCCTACCTTAGTGGGGAGCAGTTCTTC. The chain carries TRBV30 and TRBJ2-1; D not resolved. The CDR3 is made up of 10 amino acids. Germline V gene lookup returns CDR1 GTSNPN and CDR2 SVGIG (reference sequence). The germline V and J ends were trimmed by 7 bases and 10 bases, with 11 bases remaining between them.

This clonotype was picked up a small number of times. V usage is TRBV12-3 or TRBV12-4 and J usage is TRBJ1-5, with D unclear. V lost 1 base to trimming and J lost 4 bases, with 11 bases between them. The CDR3 has 15 residues. CDR3 sequence: CASSLVFRGNQPQHF. In DNA form, the CDR3 reads TGTGCCAGCAGTTTAGTTTTTCGGGGAAATCAGCCCCAGCATTTT.

The chain joins TRBV21-1 to TRBJ1-2. TRBV21-1 is shown as a pseudogene. The CDR3 is made up of 14 amino acids. The CDR3 loop reads CASSTPKNLGGYTF. DNA for the CDR3: TGTGCCAGCAGCACCCCGAAGAATTTAGGTGGCTACACCTTC.

This clonotype was seen more than once but under ten times. The chain uses TRBV27 and TRBJ1-6; D is unresolved. The CDR3 is 14 residues long. Per the germline V gene, CDR1 is MNHEY and CDR2 is SMNVEV (reference sequence). V dropped 2 bases and J dropped 5 bases, with 7 bases sitting between them. The CDR3 spells CASSLGLNNSPLHF. Here the CDR3 DNA reads TGTGCCAGCAGTTTAGGGCTCAATAATTCACCCCTCCACTTT.

The gene calls are TRBV9 and TRBJ2-5; 10 nucleotides align to TRBD2. Trimming cost V 4 bases and J 1 base; bases outside gene matches: 4. Germline CDR1 SGDLS, CDR2 YYNGEE. This CDR3 is built from 15 residues. CDR3: CASSIAGGFQETQYF. The CDR3 nucleotides are TGTGCCAGCAGCATAGCGGGAGGATTCCAAGAGACCCAGTACTTC.